The rows below give T cell receptor beta chains drawn from one sample of a study of T cells in Graves' hyperthyroidism and ophthalmopathy. MiXCR, run by TCRdb on the multiplex PCR reads, gives a single entry per CDR3 protein. The sample consists of hundreds of thousands of distinct CDR3 sequences, 18% of them appearing once. Input material: blood. These receptors were obtained from a woman between 50 and 59 years old with Graves' hyperthyroidism that later progressed to Graves' ophthalmopathy. Both conserved end residues are part of each CDR3. The D gene is left open where the match is weak. The listing skips clone size in some rows; elsewhere it reads once, few, many or a size class.

CDR3aa	CDR3nt	d_gene	abundance	j_gene	v_gene
CASRTDRGYTGELFF	TGTGCCAGCCGAACGGACAGGGGCTACACCGGGGAGCTGTTTTTT	TRBD1	many	TRBJ2-2	TRBV12-3/TRBV12-4
CASSLVLTPEAFF	TGTGCCAGCAGCTTAGTTTTAACCCCGGAAGCTTTCTTT	.	many	TRBJ1-1	TRBV11-2
CAWSPLGQISGNTIYF	TGTGCCTGGAGCCCCTTGGGACAGATCTCTGGAAACACCATATATTTT	TRBD1	many	TRBJ1-3	TRBV30
CASRQGRNEKLFF	TGTGCCAGCAGACAGGGTCGGAATGAAAAACTGTTTTTT	.	many	TRBJ1-4	TRBV6-2/TRBV6-3
CASIEGLAGMLDTQYF	TGTGCCAGCATAGAAGGTCTAGCGGGGATGTTGGATACGCAGTATTTT	TRBD2	many	TRBJ2-3	TRBV6-1
CASSPRPQYF	TGTGCCAGCAGTCCCCGCCCCCAGTACTTC	.	many	TRBJ2-5	TRBV7-9
CASSPARANYGYTF	TGCGCCAGCAGCCCAGCTCGGGCTAACTATGGCTACACCTTC	.	.	TRBJ1-2	TRBV4-1
CASSEVQIMGTDTQYF	TGCGCCAGCAGTGAGGTTCAGATCATGGGTACAGATACGCAGTATTTT	.	.	TRBJ2-3	TRBV10-1
CASSQGARPYQDTQYF	TGTGCCAGCAGCCAAGGTGCCAGACCTTATCAAGATACGCAGTATTTT	.	many	TRBJ2-3	TRBV3-1
CATRTAYNEQFF	TGTGCCACCAGGACGGCATACAATGAGCAGTTCTTC	.	.	TRBJ2-1	TRBV3-1
CASSVTGGSYGYTF	TGCGCCAGCAGCGTCACAGGGGGCTCCTATGGCTACACCTTC	TRBD1	few	TRBJ1-2	TRBV5-1
CASSIVGGAQPQHF	TGTGCCAGTAGTATAGTAGGGGGGGCTCAGCCCCAGCATTTT	.	.	TRBJ1-5	TRBV19
CASSLMSGPYEQYF	TGCGCCAGCAGCTTGATGAGCGGACCCTACGAGCAGTACTTC	.	many	TRBJ2-7	TRBV5-1
CATSRDLSAGGGAFNEQFF	TGTGCCACCAGCAGAGATTTATCGGCTGGGGGGGGGGCCTTCAATGAGCAGTTCTTC	.	few	TRBJ2-1	TRBV15
CASSFTGGRTEAFF	TGTGCCAGCAGTTTTACAGGGGGCCGGACTGAAGCTTTCTTT	TRBD1	many	TRBJ1-1	TRBV5-4
CASSSRIDYGYTF	TGTGCCAGCAGCTCCCGGATCGACTATGGCTACACCTTC	.	few	TRBJ1-2	TRBV5-6
CASSRETRSLEQYF	TGCGCCAGCAGCCGAGAGACACGGTCCCTCGAGCAGTACTTC	.	many	TRBJ2-7	TRBV4-1
CASSGGTSGEEETQYF	TGTGCCAGCAGCGGCGGGACTAGCGGGGAGGAAGAGACCCAGTACTTC	TRBD2	many	TRBJ2-5	TRBV9
CASSKGVNTGELFF	TGTGCCAGTAGTAAGGGCGTAAACACCGGGGAGCTGTTTTTT	.	few	TRBJ2-2	TRBV19
CASSLGGHSSYEQYF	TGTGCCAGCAGCTTAGGGGGCCACAGCTCCTACGAGCAGTACTTC	.	many	TRBJ2-7	TRBV7-6
CASSSSFGQSTYEQYF	TGTGCCAGCAGTAGTTCTTTTGGACAGTCCACCTACGAGCAGTACTTC	.	.	TRBJ2-7	TRBV6-1
CASSQGVASGGQETQYF	TGTGCCAGCAGCCAAGGAGTCGCTAGCGGGGGGCAAGAGACCCAGTACTTC	TRBD2	many	TRBJ2-5	TRBV3-1
CASSLGTGYGEQFF	TGTGCCAGCAGCCTCGGGACAGGGTATGGTGAGCAGTTCTTC	TRBD1	many	TRBJ2-1	TRBV3-1
CATSDTSDPGQPQHF	TGTGCCACCAGTGATACATCGGACCCGGGGCAGCCCCAGCATTTT	.	many	TRBJ1-5	TRBV24-1
CASSIRPGSKLGYTF	TGTGCCAGTAGTATTCGACCCGGGTCGAAGTTGGGCTACACCTTC	.	.	TRBJ1-2	TRBV19
CAWNPGLLNTEAFF	TGTGCCTGGAACCCCGGACTATTGAACACTGAAGCTTTCTTT	.	.	TRBJ1-1	TRBV30
CSAEGQPQGAFF	TGCAGTGCTGAGGGACAGCCCCAGGGAGCTTTCTTT	TRBD1	many	TRBJ1-1	TRBV20-1
CASSLDGDVRNQPQHF	TGCGCCAGCAGCTTGGATGGGGACGTACGAAATCAGCCCCAGCATTTT	.	many	TRBJ1-5	TRBV5-1
CAISESLLAYEQFF	TGTGCCATCAGTGAGTCGTTACTAGCCTATGAGCAGTTCTTC	.	few	TRBJ2-1	TRBV10-3
CSVAVVAAEAFF	TGCAGCGTTGCTGTCGTGGCCGCTGAAGCTTTCTTT	.	.	TRBJ1-1	TRBV29-1
CASKYGSNEKLFF	TGTGCCAGCAAGTACGGCTCTAATGAAAAACTGTTTTTT	.	many	TRBJ1-4	TRBV2
CASSPTSVYNEQFF	TGCGCCAGCAGCCCGACTAGCGTATACAATGAGCAGTTCTTC	TRBD2	.	TRBJ2-1	TRBV7-2
CASSISGVSGGLGYNEQFF	TGTGCCAGCAGTATATCGGGTGTTAGCGGGGGGCTCGGCTACAATGAGCAGTTCTTC	TRBD2	many	TRBJ2-1	TRBV27